The 18 T cell receptor beta chains below all came from one sample that was sequenced in a study of beta chain features in type 1 diabetes. Of the isolated RNA, all was reverse transcribed, and so the sequenced material was expressed TCRB transcripts. The repertoire was sequenced with immunoSEQ multiplex PCR; TCRdb's copy has only in-frame clones and lacks some. Altogether roughly 310,000 clones are present, about 10% being singletons, with the ten largest covering roughly 0.016%. Sequenced input: naive CD4+ T cells from blood. These receptors all stem from a woman in her 30s in good health.

This clone was observed at least ten times. The chain has TRBV30 and TRBJ1-5; tentatively, D is TRBD1 (5 bases). This CDR3 has 12 residues. Germline lookup yields CDR1 GTSNPN and CDR2 SVGIG (reference sequence). Deletions cut 3 bases from V and 5 bases from J, with 8 bases between. The CDR3 sequence is CAWSPGDQPQHF. The CDR3 coding sequence is TGTGCCTGGAGCCCGGGGGATCAGCCCCAGCATTTT.

In nucleotides, the CDR3 is TGCGCCAGCAGCCAAGTTGTAGCGGGCCCCTACAATGAGCAGTTCTTC. This translates into CASSQVVAGPYNEQFF. The chain couples TRBV4-1 to TRBJ2-1, with 7 bases that match TRBD2. This CDR3 is built from 16 residues. Germline values: CDR1 MGHRA, CDR2 YSYEKL. Trimming cost V 1 base and J 2 bases; bases outside gene matches: 5.

This chain joins TRBV18 and TRBJ1-2; 7 bases are shared with TRBD1. V gave up 3 bases and J gave up 3 bases; unmatched junction bases: 4. CDR3 length: 14 amino acids. Germline V gene sequence: CDR1 KGHSH, CDR2 LQKENI. CDR3 region: CASSPVDRDYGYTF. The CDR3 nucleotides are TGTGCCAGCTCACCTGTTGACAGGGACTATGGCTACACCTTC.

The rearrangement joins TRBV4-3 to TRBJ2-3, with D possibly being TRBD2 (6 bases). Germline lookup yields CDR1 LGHNA and CDR2 YSLEER. The CDR3 spans 17 residues. V lost 2 bases and J 2 bases, leaving 17 bases between the germline ends. CDR3 sequence: CASSQKSAGLNTDTQYF. DNA for the CDR3: TGCGCCAGCAGCCAAAAATCCGCGGGACTCAACACAGATACGCAGTATTTT.

This clone was counted between two and nine times. This chain uses TRBV30 with TRBJ2-1; no clear D. Germline lookup yields CDR1 GTSNPN and CDR2 SVGIG (reference sequence). The CDR3 covers 14 residues. Trimming stripped 0 bases from V and 6 bases from J, with 12 bases between. The CDR3 DNA is TGTGCCTGGAGTGTACTAAGGAGTTTCAATGAGCAGTTCTTC. Its translation: CAWSVLRSFNEQFF.

The chain is built from TRBV2 and TRBJ2-1; maybe TRBD1 (5 bases). The germline CDR1 and CDR2 sequences are SNHLY and FYNNEI. V dropped 1 base and J dropped 1 base, with 11 bases sitting between them. There are 16 residues in the CDR3. In DNA form, the CDR3 reads TGTGCCAGCAGTGAAGTTCAGGGTATATCCTACAATGAGCAGTTCTTC. As protein: CASSEVQGISYNEQFF.

This clone has more than one count but fewer than ten. The chain uses TRBV18 and TRBJ2-7; perhaps TRBD2 as D (6 bases). V was shortened by 0 bases and J by 3 bases, with 18 bases between the two germline ends. CDR3 size: 17 residues. CDR1 KGHSH and CDR2 LQKENI come from the germline V gene. The CDR3 is CASSPPWMEGDIYEQYF. For the CDR3, the DNA is TGTGCCAGCTCACCACCCTGGATGGAGGGCGATATCTACGAGCAGTACTTC.

In its sample, this clone was seen a few times. The chain employs TRBV7-8 and TRBJ2-7; D may be TRBD1 (5 bases). Trimming took off 1 base at V and 7 bases at J, with 11 bases between the two ends. Germline V CDR1 and CDR2: SGHVS, FQNEAQ. CDR3 length: 13 residues. As DNA, the CDR3 is TGTGCCAGCAGCTTAGTAGTGGGGCATGAGCAGTACTTC. Translated, it gives CASSLVVGHEQYF.

The rearrangement joins TRBV11-2 to TRBJ2-1; 9 bases align to TRBD2. This CDR3 contains 13 residues. CDR1 and CDR2 (germline): SGHAT, FQNNGV. V was clipped by 4 bases and J by 6 bases; unmatched bases: 1. This CDR3 reads CASSSGLANEQFF. In DNA form, the CDR3 reads TGTGCCAGCAGCTCGGGACTAGCCAATGAGCAGTTCTTC.

The J gene is TRBJ2-7, the V gene TRBV18; TRBD1 might be the D (5 bases). The CDR3 is 15 amino acids. In germline, CDR1 is KGHSH, CDR2 LQKENI. V was cut by 0 bases and J by 4 bases, with 13 bases left in between. The CDR3 bases are TGTGCCAGCTCACCACCAGGCAGGGTTCGGTACGAGCAGTACTTC. Protein product: CASSPPGRVRYEQYF.

The genes are TRBV5-1 and TRBJ2-1, with 9 bases aligning to TRBD2. Germline CDR1 and CDR2: SGHRS and YFSETQ. Trimming took 3 bases from V and 8 from J; bases not matched to a gene: 12. CDR3 length: 16 amino acids. The CDR3 region is CASSSTSGFAGDEQFF. The CDR3, as DNA: TGCGCCAGCAGCTCGACTAGCGGTTTCGCTGGGGATGAGCAGTTCTTC.

This clone was detected only a few times. The chain's CDR3 is CASGLVAGSSYNEQFF. The CDR3 region has the DNA TGTGCTAGTGGTTTGGTCGCGGGTAGCTCCTACAATGAGCAGTTCTTC. The chain combines TRBV12-5 with TRBJ2-1; D perhaps matches TRBD2 (5 bases). The germline V gene has CDR1 LGHNT and CDR2 FRNRAP. V gave up 0 bases and J gave up 0 bases, with 9 bases separating them. The CDR3 extends over 16 amino acids.

The table lists this clone with a few counts. As DNA, the CDR3 is TGTGCCAGCTCACCACCGGCATCACAACTGTTTTTT. The encoded protein is CASSPPASQLFF. This sequence joins TRBV18 and TRBJ1-4; D gene ambiguous. Trimming removed 0 bases at V and 12 bases at J, with 8 bases between. CDR3 length: 12 amino acids. Germline-derived CDR1 and CDR2 are KGHSH and LQKENI.

The chain joins TRBV5-1 to TRBJ2-6; TRBD1 agrees at 8 bases. Germline CDR1 and CDR2: SGHRS and YFSETQ. The CDR3 is 17 amino acids. After removal of 4 bases from V and 3 bases from J, the junction contained 9 bases not matched to a gene. The CDR3: CASSSGQGGGGANVLTF. Written as DNA, the CDR3 is TGCGCCAGCAGCAGCGGACAGGGAGGAGGTGGGGCCAACGTCCTGACTTTC. Filled out from reference TRBV5-1 and TRBJ2-6, the complete variable domain reads KAGVTQTPRYLIKTRGQQVTLSCSPISGHRSVSWYQQTPGQGLQFLFEYFSETQRNKGNFPGRFSGRQFSNSRSEMNVSTLELGDSALYLCASSSGQGGGGANVLTFGAGSRLTVL.

This sequence joins TRBV18 and TRBJ2-2; D is ambiguous. V was clipped by 3 bases and J by 7 bases, with 12 bases between them. The CDR3 is made up of 14 amino acids. Germline CDR1 reads KGHSH; CDR2 reads LQKENI. The CDR3 is CASSPRGNDGELFF. The CDR3 region has the DNA TGTGCCAGCTCACCTAGAGGAAACGACGGGGAGCTGTTTTTT.

This chain connects TRBV18 to TRBJ2-5; TRBD1 might be the D (5 bases). Trimming left V 6 bases short and J 5 bases short, with 13 bases between. CDR1 and CDR2 (germline): KGHSH, LQKENI. This CDR3 region has 13 residues. The CDR3 sequence is CASSKARDETQYF. CDR3 sequence (DNA): TGTGCCAGCTCTAAAGCCAGGGATGAGACCCAGTACTTC.

The chain uses TRBV15 and TRBJ1-1; D is unresolved. The CDR3 contains 14 residues. Germline V gives CDR1 LNHNV, CDR2 YYDKDF (reference sequence). Trimming removed 10 bases at V and 1 base at J, with 16 bases between. CDR3 protein: CAIFLRGTNTEAFF. CDR3 nucleotide sequence: TGTGCCATTTTTCTCCGGGGAACGAACACTGAAGCTTTCTTT.

This chain uses TRBV18 with TRBJ2-7, with TRBD1 matching 7 bases. The CDR3 contains 13 residues. The germline V gene encodes CDR1 KGHSH and CDR2 LQKENI. The V segment lost 4 bases and the J segment 3 bases; nucleotides outside the gene matches: 3. CDR3 sequence (DNA): TGTGCCAGCTCACTGGGACAGTTCTACGAGCAGTACTTC. It translates to CASSLGQFYEQYF. Supplemented by reference TRBV18 and TRBJ2-7, the full variable domain reads NAGVMQNPRHLVRRRGQEARLRCSPMKGHSHVYWYRQLPEEGLKFMVYLQKENIIDESGMPKERFSAEFPKEGPSILRIQQVVRGDSAAYFCASSLGQFYEQYFGPGTRLTVT.